The clone carrying this T cell receptor beta chain was counted between two and nine times. Its antigen is unknown. The sequencing depth, 1 in 200,000 to 1 in 1 million T cells, was the target. The table came from immunoSEQ multiplex PCR; TCRdb's copy has only in-frame clones and leaves some out. The table lists some 29,000 clones, over 55% of them singletons, with roughly 51% in the top ten. Trimming stripped 2 bases from V and 6 bases from J, with 16 bases between. Germline V lookup: CDR1 SGHTA, CDR2 FQGNSA. CDR3 length: 16 amino acids. The record originates from a study of cytotoxic CD8 clonotypes in ibrutinib-treated CLL. Whole-study results and caveats: Circulating CD8+ T-cell counts were tracked by baseline clonality, which exceeded that of age-matched healthy donors.

Sample: PBMCs, taken after 24 months of ibrutinib treatment. The V call is TRBV7-2, the J call TRBJ1-4; D gene unclear. This sequence originates from a human donor with chronic lymphocytic leukemia. The CDR3 reads CASSLYVGLGDEKLFF. CDR3 coding DNA: TGTGCCAGCAGCTTATACGTCGGACTTGGGGATGAAAAACTGTTTTTT.